The following is a T cell receptor (beta chain) sequence with its context. V shed 5 bases and J shed 2 bases, with 13 bases lying between them. CDR1 and CDR2 (germline): MNHNS, SASEGT. The CDR3 runs 15 residues. This entry belongs to a study of response to subunit inactivated influenza vaccine. TCRdb called the RT-PCR reads again in MiXCR, with one record for every CDR3 protein. Of roughly 500,000 distinct CDR3 sequences in the sample, about 25% were seen once. V usage is TRBV6-1 and J usage is TRBJ2-1, with D perhaps given as TRBD1 or TRBD2 (5 bases each). This material consisted of CD4+ T cells sorted from PBMCs, taken around 5 days after vaccination. The clonotype originates from a man aged 45 to 65 who received an inactivated influenza vaccine. CDR3 nucleotide sequence: TGTGCCAGCAGTCCGGGACGGGGAGCCTACAATGAGCAGTTCTTC. It encodes CASSPGRGAYNEQFF.